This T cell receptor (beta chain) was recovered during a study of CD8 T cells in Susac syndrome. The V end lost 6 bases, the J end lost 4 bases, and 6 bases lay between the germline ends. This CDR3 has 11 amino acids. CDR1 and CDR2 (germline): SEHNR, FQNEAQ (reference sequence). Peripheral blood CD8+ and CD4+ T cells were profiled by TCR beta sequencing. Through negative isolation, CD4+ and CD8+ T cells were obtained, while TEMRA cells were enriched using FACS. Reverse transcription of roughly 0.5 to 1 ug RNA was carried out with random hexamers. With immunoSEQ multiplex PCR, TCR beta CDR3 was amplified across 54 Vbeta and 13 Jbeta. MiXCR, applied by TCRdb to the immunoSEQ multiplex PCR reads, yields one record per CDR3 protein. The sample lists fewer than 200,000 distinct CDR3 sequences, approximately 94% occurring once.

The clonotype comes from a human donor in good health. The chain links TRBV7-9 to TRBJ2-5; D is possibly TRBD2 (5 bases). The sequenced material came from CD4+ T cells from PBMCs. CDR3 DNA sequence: TGTGCCAGCAGACTAGGAGAGACCCAGTACTTC. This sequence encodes CASRLGETQYF.